The sequence of this T cell receptor (beta chain) was determined in a study of CD8+ T cells in alopecia areata. Study overall: Patients received oral tofacitinib, 5 to 10 mg twice daily, for moderate-to-severe alopecia areata. Overall study results and limits: Tofacitinib produced a significant decrease in scalp clonality and in expanded CD8+ clones among the top 100.

As concerns this clone: Antigen specificity is unknown.

Trimming cost V 7 bases and J 6 bases, with 12 bases left between them. The CDR3 length is 12 residues. Per the germline V gene, CDR1 is SQVTM and CDR2 is ANQGSEA. Indicated treatment: oral pan-JAK inhibitor, 5-10 mg twice daily. Alopecia areata patients gave lesional scalp punch biopsies and peripheral blood samples. Sorting of PBMCs yielded the CD4+ and CD8+ T cells. Sequencing used cDNA as its template, made by extracting RNA and reverse transcribing it. The table came from immunoSEQ multiplex PCR; TCRdb's copy has only in-frame clones and leaves some out. Of a few hundred thousand clones listed, 60% were seen once; the top ten hold 0.93%.

The receptor's source is a human donor with alopecia areata. The starting material was CD4+ T cells sorted from blood, obtained between weeks 51 and 54, from a patient treated with tofacitinib. V usage is TRBV29-1 and J usage is TRBJ1-4; weak D call: TRBD1 (6 bases). The DNA of the CDR3 is TGCAGCGCCCGGACAGCGTATGAAAAACTGTTTTTT. Protein: CSARTAYEKLFF.